What follows are 21 T cell receptor beta chains derived from one specimen sequenced in a study of blood T cell repertoires in COVID-19 (dated by TCRdb to 2018 to 2021). Library preparation used the immunoSEQ multiplex PCR assay. Drawn from immuneACCESS, this table holds only the in-frame rearrangements with V and J called that TCRdb kept. Clones are partly lost; checked studies trace under half to an unresolved V gene and leave the rest unexplained. The table for this sample lists 280,000 or so clones; roughly 87% of them were counted only once. The ten largest clones represent over 8% of the sample. The sequenced material came from peripheral blood. The receptors here all came from a man in his late teens or twenties with active or convalescent COVID-19.

The chain has TRBV5-4 and TRBJ2-3; 12 nucleotides align to TRBD2. The germline V gene encodes CDR1 SGHNT and CDR2 YYREEE (reference sequence). The CDR3 totals 14 residues. With V trimmed by 4 bases and J by 4 bases, 1 base remained unmatched. The CDR3 spells CASSRTSGADTQYF. CDR3 nucleotide sequence: TGTGCCAGCAGCCGGACTAGCGGGGCAGATACGCAGTATTTT.

DNA of the CDR3: TGTGCCAGCAGTTTTTATGCGGATGGCTACACCTTC. This encodes CASSFYADGYTF. The rearrangement links TRBV6-2 or TRBV6-3 to TRBJ1-2; no clear D. The length of the CDR3 is 12 residues. CDR1 is MNHEY and CDR2 is SVGEGT in the germline V gene. The V gene lost 4 bases and the J gene lost 6 bases, with 9 bases spanning the gap.

The chain employs TRBV12-5 and TRBJ1-5; TRBD1 matches 10 bases. CDR1 and CDR2 from the germline V gene are LGHNT and FRNRAP. Trimming cost V 6 bases and J 7 bases; bases outside gene matches: 15. This CDR3 is 17 amino acids long. In DNA form, the CDR3 reads TGTGCTAGTGGCCCTTACGAAGGACAGGGGGGCCGGCAGCCCCAGCATTTT. Amino acid sequence: CASGPYEGQGGRQPQHF. The full variable domain, with the rest looked up from reference TRBV12-5 and TRBJ1-5, is DARVTQTPRHKVTEMGQEVTMRCQPILGHNTVFWYRQTMMQGLELLAYFRNRAPLDDSGMPKDRFSAEMPDATLATLKIQPSEPRDSAVYFCASGPYEGQGGRQPQHFGDGTRLSIL.

This clone was found a few times. This chain's CDR3 is CASSHLLGSNQPQHF. CDR3 in DNA: TGCGCCAGCAGCCACCTACTAGGTAGCAATCAGCCCCAGCATTTT. The gene calls are TRBV4-1 and TRBJ1-5; D remains ambiguous. Germline CDR1 reads MGHRA; CDR2 reads YSYEKL. Deletions cut 3 bases from V and 0 bases from J, with 9 bases between. The CDR3 covers 15 residues.

V is TRBV11-1 and J is TRBJ2-3; 8 bases align to TRBD2. With V trimmed by 3 bases and J by 6 bases, 8 bases remained unmatched. The CDR3 is made up of 15 amino acids. Germline V gene data show CDR1 as SGHAT and CDR2 as FQDESV (reference sequence). Here the CDR3 DNA reads TGTGCCAGCAGCTTTCACGCGGGGGGTTTGGATACGCAGTATTTT. Protein sequence: CASSFHAGGLDTQYF. Based on the CDR3 plus reference TRBV11-1 and TRBJ2-3, the full variable domain is EAEVAQSPRYKITEKSQAVAFWCDPISGHATLYWYRQILGQGPELLVQFQDESVVDDSQLPKDRFSAERLKGVDSTLKIQPAELGDSAMYLCASSFHAGGLDTQYFGPGTRLTVL.

The chain joins TRBV4-1 to TRBJ1-6; no reliable D call. V gave up 2 bases and J gave up 7 bases, with 6 bases separating them. The V gene's germline CDR1 is MGHRA and CDR2 YSYEKL. There are 13 residues in the CDR3. The CDR3 DNA is TGCGCCAGCAGCCAAAATGTAAATTCACCCCTCCACTTT. Residues: CASSQNVNSPLHF.

This chain links TRBV5-4 with TRBJ1-1; a weak D match, TRBD1 (5 bases). V gave up 5 bases and J gave up 7 bases, with 18 bases separating them. This CDR3 region has 14 residues. Germline V gives CDR1 SGHNT, CDR2 YYREEE (reference sequence). CDR3 coding DNA: TGTGCCAGCAGTGTCGCAGGGCGTGTAGGTGAAGCTTTCTTT. Its protein is CASSVAGRVGEAFF.

This clone was observed once. The CDR3 spells CASGGRVGTEQFF. The CDR3 DNA is TGTGCCAGCGGCGGGCGTGTAGGTACGGAGCAGTTCTTC. This rearrangement joins TRBV2 to TRBJ2-1, with TRBD2 as a possible D gene (5 bases). Trimming cost V 8 bases and J 10 bases, with 18 bases left between them. Looked up from germline, CDR1 is SNHLY and CDR2 is FYNNEI. The CDR3 is 13 residues long.

The V and J genes are TRBV27 and TRBJ2-2; 8 positions match TRBD2. This CDR3 is 16 amino acids long. CDR1 and CDR2 (germline): MNHEY, SMNVEV (reference sequence). J lost 4 bases, V lost 0 bases, and 4 bases had no gene match. The CDR3 region has the DNA TGTGCCAGCAGTTTATCTAGCGGGGTAGGCACCGGGGAGCTGTTTTTT. It codes for CASSLSSGVGTGELFF.

V usage is TRBV5-1 and J usage is TRBJ2-3, with 8 nucleotides matching TRBD1. Germline assignment: CDR1 SGHRS and CDR2 YFSETQ. This CDR3 has 13 residues. V was pared by 4 bases and J by 6 bases, with 4 bases of the junction left unmatched. The DNA for the CDR3 is TGCGCCAGCAGCCCCCAGGGGGCGGATACGCAGTATTTT. Encoded protein: CASSPQGADTQYF.

The chain recombines TRBV6-6 with TRBJ1-2; no firm D call. Trimming removed 10 bases at V and 4 bases at J, with 13 bases between. This CDR3 has 12 residues. The germline gives CDR1 MNHNY, CDR2 SVGAGI (reference sequence). The CDR3 region has the DNA TGTGCCATCGAGGAGGGTGGCTATGGCTACACCTTC. It specifies CAIEEGGYGYTF.

The chain has TRBV7-3 and TRBJ2-1, with D perhaps matching TRBD1 (6 bases). V lost 5 bases and J 7 bases, leaving 15 bases between the germline ends. The CDR3 totals 14 residues. The germline CDR1 and CDR2 sequences are SGHTA and FQGTGA. CDR3 nucleotides: TGTGCCAGCAGCCCCTACAGGGAGTCTAATGAGCAGTTCTTC. Its translation is CASSPYRESNEQFF.

The chain couples TRBV7-2 to TRBJ2-3; weak D call: TRBD1 (8 bases). Deletions cut 7 bases from V and 1 base from J, with 18 bases between. The CDR3 length is 16 residues. In germline, CDR1 is SGHTA, CDR2 FQGNSA. This chain's CDR3 is CASTRQGRGGTDTQYF. The CDR3 region has the DNA TGTGCCAGCACCCGACAGGGGAGGGGGGGCACAGATACGCAGTATTTT.

The chain couples TRBV12-3 or TRBV12-4 to TRBJ1-1; no firm D call. Trimming stripped 1 base from V and 4 bases from J, with 7 bases between. The CDR3 spans 13 residues. The CDR3, as DNA: TGTGCCAGCAGTTTAGGACATGCCACTGAAGCTTTCTTT. Protein sequence: CASSLGHATEAFF.

This rearrangement joins TRBV24-1 to TRBJ2-2, with a weak D call TRBD2 (6 bases). This CDR3 is 15 amino acids long. Trimming pared 4 bases from V and 6 bases from J, leaving 14 bases between. Germline values: CDR1 KGHDR, CDR2 SFDVKD. CDR3 region: CATSDRDFPAGELFF. CDR3 bases: TGTGCCACCAGTGACCGGGACTTCCCGGCCGGGGAGCTGTTTTTT.

The chain links TRBV14 to TRBJ2-1, with 8 positions matching TRBD2. CDR3 size: 16 residues. Germline-derived CDR1 and CDR2 are SGHDN and FVKESK. Germline trimming cut 4 bases from V and 5 bases from J; bases unmatched to any gene: 10. CDR3 region: CASSRAQAGVNNEQFF. The CDR3 region has the DNA TGTGCCAGCAGCCGCGCCCAAGCGGGGGTGAACAATGAGCAGTTCTTC.

This chain connects TRBV9 to TRBJ2-1; TRBD2 aligns across 8 bases. CDR1 is SGDLS and CDR2 is YYNGEE in the germline V gene. Trimming cost V 0 bases and J 4 bases; bases outside gene matches: 3. The CDR3 has 15 amino acids. The CDR3 bases are TGTGCCAGCAGCGTAGAAGGCGGGGGGTACAATGAGCAGTTCTTC. Its translation is CASSVEGGGYNEQFF.

V and J are TRBV19 and TRBJ2-7; tentatively, D is TRBD1 (6 bases). The CDR3 loop spans 14 amino acids. Germline V gene sequence: CDR1 LNHDA, CDR2 SQIVND (reference sequence). The V end was cut by 6 bases, the J end by 3 bases, with 15 bases between. CDR3 nucleotides: TGTGCCAGTAGCCATTCAGGGGATCGCTACGAGCAGTACTTC. Translation: CASSHSGDRYEQYF.

The chain is built from TRBV29-1 and TRBJ1-1, with 8 bases that match TRBD1. This CDR3 has 13 residues. V was clipped by 6 bases and J by 4 bases; unmatched bases: 7. Germline assignment: CDR1 SQVTM and CDR2 ANQGSEA. The CDR3 bases are TGCAGCGTCGCCGCAGGGGGCACCACTGAAGCTTTCTTT. It yields the protein CSVAAGGTTEAFF.

J is TRBJ1-6 and V is TRBV2; D is unclear. The CDR3 is 14 residues long. V gave up 2 bases and J gave up 7 bases, with 9 bases separating them. Germline CDR1 and CDR2: SNHLY and FYNNEI. CDR3 coding DNA: TGTGCCAGCAGTGAATGGGCAGGAAATTCACCCCTCCACTTT. Translating gives CASSEWAGNSPLHF.

V is TRBV19 and J is TRBJ2-1; TRBD1 aligns across 7 bases. CDR3 length: 14 residues. CDR1 LNHDA and CDR2 SQIVND come from the germline V gene (reference sequence). The V and J ends lost 5 bases and 2 bases, in that order; junction bases with no gene match: 3. The CDR3 here is CASSSGGAYNEQFF. The CDR3 bases are TGTGCCAGTAGTTCAGGGGGTGCCTACAATGAGCAGTTCTTC.